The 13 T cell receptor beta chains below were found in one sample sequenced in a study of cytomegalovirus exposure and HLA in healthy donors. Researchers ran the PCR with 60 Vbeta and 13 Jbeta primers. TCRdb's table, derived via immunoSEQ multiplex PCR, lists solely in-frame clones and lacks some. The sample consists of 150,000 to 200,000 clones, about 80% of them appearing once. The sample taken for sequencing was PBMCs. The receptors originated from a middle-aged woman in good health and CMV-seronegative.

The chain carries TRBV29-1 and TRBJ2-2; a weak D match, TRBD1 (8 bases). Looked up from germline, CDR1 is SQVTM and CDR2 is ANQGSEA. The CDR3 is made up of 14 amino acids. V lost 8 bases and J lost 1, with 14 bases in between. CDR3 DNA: TGCAGCACAAGCGGGACAGGGAACACCGGGGAGCTGTTTTTT. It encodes CSTSGTGNTGELFF.

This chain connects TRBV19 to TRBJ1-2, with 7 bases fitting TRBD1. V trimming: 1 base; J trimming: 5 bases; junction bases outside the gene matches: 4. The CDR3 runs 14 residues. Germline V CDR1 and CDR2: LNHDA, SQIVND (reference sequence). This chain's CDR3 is CASSIGQGGYGYTF. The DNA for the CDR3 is TGTGCCAGTAGTATAGGACAGGGTGGATATGGCTACACCTTC.

In nucleotides, the CDR3 is TGTGCCAGCAGCCAGGGACAGGGCCCCTACGAGCAGTACTTC. Its translation is CASSQGQGPYEQYF. The V and J genes are TRBV16 and TRBJ2-7, with TRBD1 matching 9 bases. Unmatched junction bases numbered 2, after V lost 3 bases and J lost 2 bases. CDR1 and CDR2 from the germline V gene are KGHSY and FQNENV. This CDR3 has 14 amino acids.

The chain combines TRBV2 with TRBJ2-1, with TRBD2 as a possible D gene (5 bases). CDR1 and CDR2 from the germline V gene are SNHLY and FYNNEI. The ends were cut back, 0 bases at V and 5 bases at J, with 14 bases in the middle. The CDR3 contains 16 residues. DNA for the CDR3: TGTGCCAGCAGTGAAGCGCTGGGCGGGTCGGACAATGAGCAGTTCTTC. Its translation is CASSEALGGSDNEQFF.

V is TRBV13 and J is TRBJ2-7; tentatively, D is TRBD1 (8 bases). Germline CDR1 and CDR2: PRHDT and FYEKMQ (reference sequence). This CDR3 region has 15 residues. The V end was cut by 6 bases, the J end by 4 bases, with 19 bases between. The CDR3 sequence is CASRGRAGQAYEQYF. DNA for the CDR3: TGTGCCAGCAGGGGTCGAGCGGGACAGGCGTACGAGCAGTACTTC. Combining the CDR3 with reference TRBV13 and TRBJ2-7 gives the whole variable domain AAGVIQSPRHLIKEKRETATLKCYPIPRHDTVYWYQQGPGQDPQFLISFYEKMQSDKGSIPDRFSAQQFSDYHSELNMSSLELGDSALYFCASRGRAGQAYEQYFGPGTRLTVT.

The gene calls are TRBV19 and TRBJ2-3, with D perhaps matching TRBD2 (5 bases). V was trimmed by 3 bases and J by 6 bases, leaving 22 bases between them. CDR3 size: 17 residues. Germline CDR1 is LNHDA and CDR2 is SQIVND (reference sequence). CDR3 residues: CASSMERRMVRVDTQYF. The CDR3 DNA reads TGTGCCAGTAGTATGGAGCGGCGGATGGTTCGGGTGGATACGCAGTATTTT.

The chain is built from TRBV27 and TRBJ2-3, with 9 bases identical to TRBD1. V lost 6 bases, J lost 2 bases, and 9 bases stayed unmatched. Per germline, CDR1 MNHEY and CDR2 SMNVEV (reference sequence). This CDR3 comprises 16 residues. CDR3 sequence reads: CASSDLGQGITDTQYF. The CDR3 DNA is TGTGCCAGCAGCGACCTGGGACAGGGTATCACAGATACGCAGTATTTT.

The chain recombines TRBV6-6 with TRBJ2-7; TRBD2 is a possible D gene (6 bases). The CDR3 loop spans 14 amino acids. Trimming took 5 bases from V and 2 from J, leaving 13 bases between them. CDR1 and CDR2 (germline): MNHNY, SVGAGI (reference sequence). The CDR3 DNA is TGTGCCAGCAGTCCCGGGACTCCTACCTACGAGCAGTACGTC. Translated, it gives CASSPGTPTYEQYV.

CDR3 sequence: CASSPGPGIYGYTF. In nucleotides, the CDR3 is TGTGCCAGCAGCCCCGGGCCGGGGATCTATGGCTACACCTTC. This chain joins TRBV9 and TRBJ1-2; D is undetermined. Germline values: CDR1 SGDLS, CDR2 YYNGEE. The CDR3 sequence is 14 residues long. V lost 4 bases and J lost 4, with 14 bases in between.

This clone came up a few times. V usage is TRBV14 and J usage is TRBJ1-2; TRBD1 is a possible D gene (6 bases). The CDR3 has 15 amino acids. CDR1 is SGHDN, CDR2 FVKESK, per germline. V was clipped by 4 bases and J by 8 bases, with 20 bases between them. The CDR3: CASSRRGGIRWGYTF. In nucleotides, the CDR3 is TGTGCCAGCAGCCGACGAGGGGGTATCCGGTGGGGCTACACCTTC.

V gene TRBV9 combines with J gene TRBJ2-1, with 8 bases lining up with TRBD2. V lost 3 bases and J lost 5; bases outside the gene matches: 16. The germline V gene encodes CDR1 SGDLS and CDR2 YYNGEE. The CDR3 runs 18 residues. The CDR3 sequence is CASSGLGGAAGADNEQFF. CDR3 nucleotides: TGTGCCAGCAGCGGCTTAGGGGGTGCAGCGGGAGCCGACAATGAGCAGTTCTTC.

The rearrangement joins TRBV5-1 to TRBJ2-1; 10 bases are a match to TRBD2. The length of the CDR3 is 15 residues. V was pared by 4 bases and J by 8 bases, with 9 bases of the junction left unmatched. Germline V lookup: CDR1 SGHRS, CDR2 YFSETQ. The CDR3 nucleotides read TGCGCCAGCAGCACAGGACTAGCGGAGCTCGATGAGCAGTTCTTC. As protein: CASSTGLAELDEQFF.

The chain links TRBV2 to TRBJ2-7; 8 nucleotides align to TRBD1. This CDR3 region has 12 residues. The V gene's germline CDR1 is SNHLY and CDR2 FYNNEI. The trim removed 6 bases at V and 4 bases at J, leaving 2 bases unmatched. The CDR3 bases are TGTGCCAGCAGCCGGACAGGGTACGAGCAGTACTTC. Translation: CASSRTGYEQYF. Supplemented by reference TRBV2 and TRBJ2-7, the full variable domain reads EPEVTQTPSHQVTQMGQEVILRCVPISNHLYFYWYRQILGQKVEFLVSFYNNEISEKSEIFDDQFSVERPDGSNFTLKIRSTKLEDSAMYFCASSRTGYEQYFGPGTRLTVT.